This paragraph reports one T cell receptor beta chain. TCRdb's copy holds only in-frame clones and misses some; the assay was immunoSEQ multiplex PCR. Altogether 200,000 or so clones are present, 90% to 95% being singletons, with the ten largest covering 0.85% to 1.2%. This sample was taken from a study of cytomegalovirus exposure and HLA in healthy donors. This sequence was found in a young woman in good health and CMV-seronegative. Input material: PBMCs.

CDR3 sequence: CASRDTRTGWSRITEAFF. DNA for the CDR3: TGTGCCAGCCGCGACACAAGGACAGGATGGAGTAGAATTACTGAAGCTTTCTTT. J is TRBJ1-1 and V is TRBV25-1; 7 bases align to TRBD1. Per germline, CDR1 MGHDK and CDR2 SYGVNS. This CDR3 spans 18 amino acids. Trimming cost V 8 bases and J 5 bases; bases outside gene matches: 23.